Following are 21 T cell receptor beta chains from one sample sequenced in a study of CD8 T cells in Susac syndrome. With random hexamers, reverse transcription was performed on about 0.5 to 1 ug of RNA. TCRdb re-derived calls from the immunoSEQ multiplex PCR reads in MiXCR, one entry per CDR3 protein. The data show about 130,000 distinct CDR3 sequences, around 94% seen once. Sequences were obtained from CD4+ T cells from PBMCs. These receptors were collected from a human donor in good health.

V usage is TRBV7-2 and J usage is TRBJ2-3, with 8 bases identical to TRBD2. The V gene end was trimmed by 2 bases and the J gene end by 2 bases; junction bases not matched to a gene: 12. CDR3 length: 18 residues. Germline CDR1 is SGHTA and CDR2 is FQGNSA. CDR3 residues: CASSLNGRAGGHTDTQYF. DNA for the CDR3: TGTGCCAGCAGCTTAAACGGGAGGGCCGGGGGCCACACAGATACGCAGTATTTT.

This chain connects TRBV11-2 to TRBJ2-1; 10 nucleotides align to TRBD2. The CDR3 is 20 amino acids. Germline V gene data show CDR1 as SGHAT and CDR2 as FQNNGV. The ends lost 1 base at V and 3 bases at J; junction bases unmatched: 15. The CDR3 is CASSLGFSLAGEGFYNEQFF. CDR3 bases: TGTGCCAGCAGCTTAGGATTCTCGCTAGCGGGAGAAGGGTTCTACAATGAGCAGTTCTTC.

This chain links TRBV9 with TRBJ1-3; possible D gene TRBD1, 6 bases. The V end was cut by 7 bases, the J end by 4 bases, with 12 bases between. The CDR3 sequence is 13 residues long. The germline V gene has CDR1 SGDLS and CDR2 YYNGEE. The CDR3 DNA follows: TGTGCCAGCGGACAGCCGGGGGGAAACACCATATATTTT. Residues: CASGQPGGNTIYF.

This chain joins TRBV10-3 and TRBJ1-2; possibly TRBD1 for D (5 bases). This CDR3 contains 12 residues. Germline CDR1 ENHRY, CDR2 SYGVKD. With 2 bases removed from V and 4 bases from J, the gap between germline ends came to 5 bases. CDR3 sequence reads: CAISEDSYGYTF. CDR3 DNA: TGTGCCATCAGTGAGGACAGCTATGGCTACACCTTC.

This chain connects TRBV12-3 or TRBV12-4 to TRBJ2-2; 11 nucleotides match TRBD2. With V trimmed by 1 base and J by 7 bases, 2 bases remained unmatched. The length of the CDR3 is 15 residues. CDR3 protein: CASSLGTSGYGELFF. For the CDR3, the DNA is TGTGCCAGCAGTTTAGGGACTAGCGGGTACGGGGAGCTGTTTTTT.

The count of this clonotype is one. The V and J genes are TRBV5-1 and TRBJ2-7, with D unclear. V lost 4 bases to trimming and J lost 3 bases, with 14 bases between them. The CDR3 runs 14 residues. CDR1 and CDR2 from the germline V gene are SGHRS and YFSETQ. The CDR3 nucleotides read TGCGCCAGCAGCACGACCTATAATAACTACGAGCAGTACTTC. It translates to CASSTTYNNYEQYF.

This clonotype was seen only once. Written as DNA, the CDR3 is TGTGCCAGCAGCTTAGTGTCAGGGGCTAATGAGCAGTTCTTC. The encoded protein is CASSLVSGANEQFF. V is TRBV7-9 and J is TRBJ2-1; TRBD1 is a possible D gene (6 bases). Looked up from germline, CDR1 is SEHNR and CDR2 is FQNEAQ (reference sequence). This CDR3 comprises 14 residues. Trimming removed 1 base from V and 7 bases from J, with 11 bases in between. Filled out from reference TRBV7-9 and TRBJ2-1, the complete variable domain reads DTGVSQNPRHKITKRGQNVTFRCDPISEHNRLYWYRQTLGQGPEFLTYFQNEAQLEKSRLLSDRFSAERPKGSFSTLEIQRTEQGDSAMYLCASSLVSGANEQFFGPGTRLTVL.

This sequence joins TRBV28 and TRBJ2-1; D possibly corresponds to TRBD2 (6 bases). The CDR3 is 15 amino acids. With 5 bases removed from V and 1 base from J, the gap between germline ends came to 12 bases. CDR1 is MDHEN, CDR2 SYDVKM, per germline. The CDR3 nucleotides read TGTGCCAGCAGTCTCCCGGGAGTTTCCTACAATGAGCAGTTCTTC. As protein: CASSLPGVSYNEQFF. The entire variable domain, with the rest obtained from reference TRBV28 and TRBJ2-1, is as follows: DVKVTQSSRYLVKRTGEKVFLECVQDMDHENMFWYRQDPGLGLRLIYFSYDVKMKEKGDIPEGYSVSREKKERFSLILESASTNQTSMYLCASSLPGVSYNEQFFGPGTRLTVL.

This sequence joins TRBV3-1 and TRBJ2-5, with D hard to call. The CDR3 length is 13 residues. Trimming took off 4 bases at V and 3 bases at J, with 9 bases between the two ends. Germline V CDR1 and CDR2: LGHDT, YNNKEL (reference sequence). The CDR3 DNA follows: TGTGCCAGCAGCCCGGACCCTAAAGAGACCCAGTACTTC. It yields the protein CASSPDPKETQYF.

The V gene is TRBV5-1, the J gene TRBJ2-3, with D hard to call. CDR3 length: 15 residues. V dropped 0 bases and J dropped 3 bases, with 11 bases sitting between them. Looked up from germline, CDR1 is SGHRS and CDR2 is YFSETQ. Here the CDR3 DNA reads TGCGCCAGCAGCTTGGAAAGCCCAGAGACAGATACGCAGTATTTT. Residues: CASSLESPETDTQYF.

The rearrangement joins TRBV7-2 to TRBJ2-3, with D possibly being TRBD2 (5 bases). CDR3 length equals 15 residues. V lost 5 bases, J lost 0 bases, and 12 bases lay in between. Germline lookup yields CDR1 SGHTA and CDR2 FQGNSA. DNA of the CDR3: TGTGCCAGCAGCACCCGGGGTGCTAGCACAGATACGCAGTATTTT. Its translation: CASSTRGASTDTQYF.

The chain recombines TRBV23-1 with TRBJ2-3, with 9 bases identical to TRBD1. TRBV23-1 is labeled an ORF, and its function is uncertain. J was trimmed by 3 bases and V by 0 bases; bases with no gene match: 7. This CDR3 region has 17 residues. The CDR3, as DNA: TGCGCCAGCAGTCAATCGTCCCGGACAGGGGCTACAGATACGCAGTATTTT. Protein product: CASSQSSRTGATDTQYF.

The V call is TRBV20-1, the J call TRBJ1-1; D possibly corresponds to TRBD1 (5 bases). V was pared by 4 bases and J by 5 bases, with 14 bases between. Germline V gives CDR1 DFQATT, CDR2 SNEGSKA (reference sequence). This CDR3 contains 13 residues. In DNA, the CDR3 is TGCAGTGCTACTGGACCCGGGGGTACTGAAGCTTTCTTT. Amino acids: CSATGPGGTEAFF.

CDR3 nucleotide sequence: TGCAGTGCTAGAAACCCAAGGGACGGCAATCAGCCCCAGCATTTT. Its protein product is CSARNPRDGNQPQHF. The chain has TRBV20-1 and TRBJ1-5, with D possibly being TRBD1 (5 bases). Germline CDR1 is DFQATT and CDR2 is SNEGSKA (reference sequence). This CDR3 is 15 amino acids long. The V gene lost 2 bases and the J gene lost 2 bases, with 13 bases spanning the gap.

This CDR3 reads CASSDGLAGFSYEQYF. As DNA, the CDR3 is TGTGCCAGCAGTGATGGGCTAGCGGGATTCTCCTACGAGCAGTACTTC. This chain joins TRBV25-1 and TRBJ2-7; 9 nucleotides align to TRBD2. V lost 3 bases to trimming and J lost 0 bases; unmatched junction nucleotides: 6. This CDR3 spans 16 amino acids. Looked up from germline, CDR1 is MGHDK and CDR2 is SYGVNS.

The V and J genes are TRBV29-1 and TRBJ2-5; D gene uncertain. V gave up 4 bases and J gave up 4 bases, with 10 bases separating them. The germline gives CDR1 SQVTM, CDR2 ANQGSEA. The CDR3 length is 12 residues. CDR3: CSVVPPAETQYF. The CDR3 region has the DNA TGCAGCGTTGTGCCCCCCGCAGAGACCCAGTACTTC.

The chain uses TRBV7-9 and TRBJ2-1; TRBD1 matches at 12 bases. CDR1 SEHNR and CDR2 FQNEAQ come from the germline V gene (reference sequence). The ends lost 6 bases at V and 7 bases at J; junction bases unmatched: 10. CDR3 length equals 16 residues. The CDR3 sequence is CASSSRDRGRNNEQFF. In DNA, the CDR3 is TGTGCCAGCAGTTCCCGGGACAGGGGGCGAAATAATGAGCAGTTCTTC.

The CDR3 coding sequence is TGTGCCAGCAGCTTGGGGACTTTTCAAGAGACCCAGTACTTC. This gives the protein CASSLGTFQETQYF. The V and J genes are TRBV7-2 and TRBJ2-5; D is possibly TRBD2 (6 bases). CDR1 is SGHTA, CDR2 FQGNSA, per germline. The CDR3 spans 14 residues. V was clipped by 3 bases and J by 2 bases, with 10 bases between them.

The chain uses TRBV30 and TRBJ2-6; D gene ambiguous. The germline gives CDR1 GTSNPN, CDR2 SVGIG (reference sequence). The V and J ends lost 4 bases and 0 bases respectively, with 7 bases between them. The CDR3 consists of 14 residues. Written as DNA, the CDR3 is TGTGCCTGGAATATAGACTCTGGGGCCAACGTCCTGACTTTC. It encodes CAWNIDSGANVLTF.

The rearrangement links TRBV18 to TRBJ1-1; TRBD1 aligns across 9 bases. CDR3 length: 15 residues. After removal of 4 bases from V and 1 base from J, the junction contained 4 bases not matched to a gene. Looked up from germline, CDR1 is KGHSH and CDR2 is LQKENI. In DNA, the CDR3 is TGTGCCAGCTCACTTTTACAGGGGGCGAACACTGAAGCTTTCTTT. Translated, it gives CASSLLQGANTEAFF.

This clonotype showed up just a few times. J is TRBJ1-2 and V is TRBV6-1; D unclear. The CDR3 is made up of 12 amino acids. V lost 10 bases to trimming and J lost 8 bases, with 17 bases between them. The germline gives CDR1 MNHNS, CDR2 SASEGT. The DNA for the CDR3 is TGTGCCATCTCAGACGAAGTTAGGGGCTACACCTTC. Its translation: CAISDEVRGYTF.